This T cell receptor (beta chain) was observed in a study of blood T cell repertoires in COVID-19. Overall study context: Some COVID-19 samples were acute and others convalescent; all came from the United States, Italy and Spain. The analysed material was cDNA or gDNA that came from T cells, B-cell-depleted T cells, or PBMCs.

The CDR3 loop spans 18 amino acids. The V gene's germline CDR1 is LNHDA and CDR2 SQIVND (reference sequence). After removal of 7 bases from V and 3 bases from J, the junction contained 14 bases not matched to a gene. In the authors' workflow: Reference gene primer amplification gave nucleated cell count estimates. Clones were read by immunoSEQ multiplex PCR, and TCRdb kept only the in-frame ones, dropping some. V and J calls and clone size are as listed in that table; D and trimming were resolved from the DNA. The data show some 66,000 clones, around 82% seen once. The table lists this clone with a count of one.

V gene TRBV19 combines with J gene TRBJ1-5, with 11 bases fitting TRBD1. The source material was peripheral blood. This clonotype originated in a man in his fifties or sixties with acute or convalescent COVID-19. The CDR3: CASTTRGQGGFYNQPQHF. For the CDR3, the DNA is TGTGCCAGTACCACAAGGGGACAGGGGGGTTTTTACAATCAGCCCCAGCATTTT.